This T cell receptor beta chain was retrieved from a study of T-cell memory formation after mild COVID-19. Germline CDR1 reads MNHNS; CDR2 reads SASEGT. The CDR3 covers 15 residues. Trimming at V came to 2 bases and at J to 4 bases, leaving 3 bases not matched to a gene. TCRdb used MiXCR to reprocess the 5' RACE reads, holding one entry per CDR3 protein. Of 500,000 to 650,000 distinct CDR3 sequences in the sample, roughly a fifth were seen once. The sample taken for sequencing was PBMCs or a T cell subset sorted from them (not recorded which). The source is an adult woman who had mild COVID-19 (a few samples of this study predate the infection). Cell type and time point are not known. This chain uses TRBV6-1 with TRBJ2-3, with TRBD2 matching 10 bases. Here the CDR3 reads CASSELSGGADTQYF. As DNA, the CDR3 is TGTGCCAGCAGTGAACTGAGCGGGGGGGCAGATACGCAGTATTTT.